The 3 T cell receptor beta chains in this list originate from one sample, sequenced in a study of cytomegalovirus exposure and HLA in healthy donors. The PCR was carried out with 60 Vbeta primers and 13 Jbeta primers. Method: immunoSEQ multiplex PCR; TCRdb's copy keeps in-frame clones and lacks some. The sample contains around 140,000 clones, about four fifths of which appear only once. Sequencing was carried out using PBMCs. The receptors derive from a male donor in good health and CMV-seronegative.

The chain employs TRBV7-9 and TRBJ2-5, with a tentative D call TRBD1 (5 bases). This CDR3 region has 18 residues. CDR1 and CDR2 from the germline V gene are SEHNR and FQNEAQ (reference sequence). Trimming took 5 bases from V and 0 from J, leaving 22 bases between them. CDR3 bases: TGTGCCAGCAGCATAGAAAGGGGTCTCCTCCCGTACCAAGAGACCCAGTACTTC. Translating gives CASSIERGLLPYQETQYF.

The V gene is TRBV28, the J gene TRBJ1-5; D call uncertain. CDR1 and CDR2 from the germline V gene are MDHEN and SYDVKM. The CDR3 loop spans 12 amino acids. With 3 bases removed from V and 6 bases from J, the gap between germline ends came to 6 bases. CDR3 protein: CASSFTVQPQHF. The CDR3 DNA is TGTGCCAGCAGTTTTACGGTTCAGCCCCAGCATTTT.

The chain joins TRBV7-3 to TRBJ2-7; 7 nucleotides agree with TRBD1. Germline V gene data show CDR1 as SGHTA and CDR2 as FQGTGA. The CDR3 extends over 14 amino acids. Unmatched junction bases numbered 10, after V lost 5 bases and J lost 6 bases. The CDR3 sequence: CASSPGTAYTEQYF. The CDR3 DNA follows: TGTGCCAGCAGCCCAGGGACAGCTTATACCGAGCAGTACTTC. Filled out from reference TRBV7-3 and TRBJ2-7, the complete variable domain reads GAGVSQTPSNKVTEKGKYVELRCDPISGHTALYWYRQSLGQGPEFLIYFQGTGAADDSGLPNDRFFAVRPEGSVSTLKIQRTERGDSAVYLCASSPGTAYTEQYFGPGTRLTVT.